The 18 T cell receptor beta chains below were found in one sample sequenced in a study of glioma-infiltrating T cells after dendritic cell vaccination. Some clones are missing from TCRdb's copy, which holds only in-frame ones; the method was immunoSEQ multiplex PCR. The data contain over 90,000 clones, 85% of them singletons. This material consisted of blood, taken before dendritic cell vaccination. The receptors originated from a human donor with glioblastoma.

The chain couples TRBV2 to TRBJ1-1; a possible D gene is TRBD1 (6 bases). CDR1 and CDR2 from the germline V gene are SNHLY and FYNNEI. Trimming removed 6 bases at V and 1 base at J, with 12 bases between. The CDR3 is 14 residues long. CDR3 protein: CASRPGTTNTEAFF. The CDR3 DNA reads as TGTGCCAGCAGACCCGGGACAACGAACACTGAAGCTTTCTTT.

CDR3 bases: TGTGCCAGCTCACCAGGGGCGAGCACCTACAATGAGCAGTTCTTC. Its translation: CASSPGASTYNEQFF. This chain links TRBV18 with TRBJ2-1, with a weak D call TRBD1 (5 bases). V lost 2 bases and J lost 2, with 10 bases in between. Germline assignment: CDR1 KGHSH and CDR2 LQKENI. This CDR3 comprises 15 residues. The variable domain in full, completed from reference TRBV18 and TRBJ2-1, reads NAGVMQNPRHLVRRRGQEARLRCSPMKGHSHVYWYRQLPEEGLKFMVYLQKENIIDESGMPKERFSAEFPKEGPSILRIQQVVRGDSAAYFCASSPGASTYNEQFFGPGTRLTVL.

This chain's CDR3 is CASSSVGGGYEQYF. The CDR3, as DNA: TGTGCCAGTAGCTCTGTGGGAGGGGGCTACGAGCAGTACTTC. The chain uses TRBV19 and TRBJ2-7, with D perhaps matching TRBD2 (7 bases). This CDR3 contains 14 residues. V lost 6 bases and J 3 bases, leaving 15 bases between the germline ends. Germline CDR1 and CDR2: LNHDA and SQIVND (reference sequence).

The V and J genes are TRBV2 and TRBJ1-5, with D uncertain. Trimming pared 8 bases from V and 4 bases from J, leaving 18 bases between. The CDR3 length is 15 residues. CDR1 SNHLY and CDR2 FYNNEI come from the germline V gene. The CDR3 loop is CASLLGGQTNQPQHF. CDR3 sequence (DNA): TGTGCCAGCCTGCTTGGCGGGCAGACTAATCAGCCCCAGCATTTT.

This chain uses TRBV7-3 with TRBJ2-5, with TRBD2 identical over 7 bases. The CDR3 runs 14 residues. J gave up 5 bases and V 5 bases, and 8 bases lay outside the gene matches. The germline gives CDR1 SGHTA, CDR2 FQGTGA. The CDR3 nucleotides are TGTGCCAGCAGCCTCAGCGGGACCAGGGAGACCCAGTACTTC. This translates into CASSLSGTRETQYF.

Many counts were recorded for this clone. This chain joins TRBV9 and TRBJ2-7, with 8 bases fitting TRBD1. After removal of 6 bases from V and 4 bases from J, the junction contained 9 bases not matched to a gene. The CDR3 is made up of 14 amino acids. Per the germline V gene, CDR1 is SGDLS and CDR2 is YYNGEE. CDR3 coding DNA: TGTGCCAGCAACCCCTCAGGGGGCTGGTACGAGCAGTACTTC. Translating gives CASNPSGGWYEQYF.

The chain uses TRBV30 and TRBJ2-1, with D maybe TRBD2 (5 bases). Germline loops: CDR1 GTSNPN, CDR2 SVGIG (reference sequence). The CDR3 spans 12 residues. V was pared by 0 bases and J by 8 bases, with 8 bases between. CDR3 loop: CAWSVRGHEQFF. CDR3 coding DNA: TGTGCCTGGAGTGTGAGAGGGCATGAGCAGTTCTTC.

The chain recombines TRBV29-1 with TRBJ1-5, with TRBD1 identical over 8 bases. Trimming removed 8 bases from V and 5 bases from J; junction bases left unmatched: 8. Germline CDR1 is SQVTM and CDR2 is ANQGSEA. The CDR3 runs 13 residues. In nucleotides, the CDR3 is TGCAGCCTTTCAGGGACAGGAGATCAGCCCCAGCATTTT. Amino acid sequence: CSLSGTGDQPQHF.

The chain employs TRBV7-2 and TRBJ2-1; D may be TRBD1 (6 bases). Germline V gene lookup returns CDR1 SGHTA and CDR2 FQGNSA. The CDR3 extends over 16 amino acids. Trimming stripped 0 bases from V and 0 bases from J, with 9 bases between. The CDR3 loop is CASSLAGATSYNEQFF. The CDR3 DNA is TGTGCCAGCAGCTTAGCGGGGGCTACCTCCTACAATGAGCAGTTCTTC.

The CDR3 loop is CASSKDRGDTEAFF. As DNA, the CDR3 is TGCGCCAGCAGCAAGGACAGGGGGGACACTGAAGCTTTCTTT. The chain uses TRBV5-1 and TRBJ1-1; 10 bases fit TRBD1. Trimming removed 4 bases from V and 3 bases from J; junction bases left unmatched: 3. Germline lookup yields CDR1 SGHRS and CDR2 YFSETQ. CDR3 size: 14 residues.

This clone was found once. CDR3: CASRGADQETQYF. DNA of the CDR3: TGTGCCAGTAGGGGGGCGGATCAAGAGACCCAGTACTTC. This sequence joins TRBV19 and TRBJ2-5; a weak D match, TRBD1 (6 bases). The CDR3 spans 13 residues. Germline CDR1 reads LNHDA; CDR2 reads SQIVND (reference sequence). Trimming left V 6 bases short and J 2 bases short, with 10 bases between.

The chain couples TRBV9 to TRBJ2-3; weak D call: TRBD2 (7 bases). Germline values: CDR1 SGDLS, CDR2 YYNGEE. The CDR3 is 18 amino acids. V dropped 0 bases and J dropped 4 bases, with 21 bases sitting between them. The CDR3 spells CASSVGVGGGTIPDTQYF. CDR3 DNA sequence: TGTGCCAGCAGCGTAGGCGTAGGGGGGGGGACTATTCCAGATACGCAGTATTTT.

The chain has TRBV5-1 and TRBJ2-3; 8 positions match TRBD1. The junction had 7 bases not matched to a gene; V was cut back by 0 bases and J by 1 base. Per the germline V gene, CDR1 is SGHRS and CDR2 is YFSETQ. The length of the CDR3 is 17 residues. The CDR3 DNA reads TGCGCCAGCAGCTTGGTGGTCAGGGGGCTTGGCACAGATACGCAGTATTTT. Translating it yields CASSLVVRGLGTDTQYF.

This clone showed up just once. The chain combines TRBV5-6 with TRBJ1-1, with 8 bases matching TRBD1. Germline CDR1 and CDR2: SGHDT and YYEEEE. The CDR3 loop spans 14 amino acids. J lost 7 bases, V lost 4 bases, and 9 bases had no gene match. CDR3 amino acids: CASSPSWTGNEAFF. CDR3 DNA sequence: TGTGCCAGCAGCCCCAGCTGGACAGGGAATGAAGCTTTCTTT.

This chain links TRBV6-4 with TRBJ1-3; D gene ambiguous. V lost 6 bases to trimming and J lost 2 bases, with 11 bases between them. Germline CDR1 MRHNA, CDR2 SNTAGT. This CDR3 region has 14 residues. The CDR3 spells CASRPDSAGNTIYF. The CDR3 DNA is TGTGCCAGCAGACCGGACTCTGCTGGAAACACCATATATTTT.

This CDR3 is CASSPWRESSTGELFF. The CDR3 region has the DNA TGTGCCAGCAGCCCATGGCGGGAGAGCAGCACCGGGGAGCTGTTTTTT. The genes are TRBV11-3 and TRBJ2-2; 7 positions match TRBD2. Germline V gene data show CDR1 as SGHNT and CDR2 as YENEEA. This CDR3 has 16 residues. V lost 5 bases, J lost 4 bases, and 10 bases stayed unmatched.

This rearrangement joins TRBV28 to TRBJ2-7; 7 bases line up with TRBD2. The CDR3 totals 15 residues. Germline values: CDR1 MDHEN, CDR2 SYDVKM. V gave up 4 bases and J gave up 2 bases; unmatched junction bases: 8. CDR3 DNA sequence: TGTGCCAGCAGTTCCACTAGCGAAATCACCTACGAGCAGTACTTC. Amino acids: CASSSTSEITYEQYF.

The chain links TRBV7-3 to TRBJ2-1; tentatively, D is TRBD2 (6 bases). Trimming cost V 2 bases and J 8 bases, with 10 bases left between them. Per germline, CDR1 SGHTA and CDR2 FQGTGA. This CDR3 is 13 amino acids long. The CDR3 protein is CASSLAGGDEQFF. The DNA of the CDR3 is TGTGCCAGCAGCTTAGCGGGCGGGGATGAGCAGTTCTTC. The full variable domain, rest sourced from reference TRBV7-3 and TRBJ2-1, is GAGVSQTPSNKVTEKGKYVELRCDPISGHTALYWYRQSLGQGPEFLIYFQGTGAADDSGLPNDRFFAVRPEGSVSTLKIQRTERGDSAVYLCASSLAGGDEQFFGPGTRLTVL.